The present T cell receptor (beta chain) was sequenced within a study of CD8 T cells in ankylosing spondylitis. Findings and caveats of the study: Seemingly characteristic of ankylosing spondylitis blood was a TCR beta motif consisting of about 8 highly homologous variants. With a CD8+ phenotype, disease-linked clones were relatively rare in peripheral blood. Disease-linked clones were reportedly significantly enriched in matched ankylosing spondylitis synovial fluid. Past studies reported some motif variants in reactive arthritis synovial fluid and blood.

In regard to this clonotype: Its antigen remains unidentified.

V dropped 8 bases and J dropped 2 bases, with 12 bases sitting between them. There are 13 residues in the CDR3. Germline V lookup: CDR1 SGHAT, CDR2 FQNNGV. TCR beta libraries were made by quantitative 5'-RACE with molecular barcodes. TCRdb recomputed calls from the 5' RACE reads with MiXCR, one row per CDR3 protein. This sample yields around 450,000 distinct CDR3 sequences, of which roughly 25% are seen a single time; under 0.9% belongs to the top ten. The receptor was isolated from a male donor with ankylosing spondylitis. V usage is TRBV11-2 and J usage is TRBJ2-5; a possible D gene is TRBD2 (7 bases). The source material was blood, either unsorted or a sorted T cell fraction (not recorded which). The CDR3 DNA reads TGTGCCAGCGGAGGGGGGGCTCAAGAGACCCAGTACTTC. This gives the protein CASGGGAQETQYF.